Listed below are T cell receptor beta chains from one sample, sequenced in a study of T-cell reconstitution after alpha-beta-depleted transplantation in children. From the PCR reads, TCRdb called clonotypes with MiXCR, one entry per CDR3 protein. Here the sample spans approximately 800,000 distinct CDR3 sequences, approximately 15% being singletons. The sequencing used PBMCs, mostly from graft donor cells, collected 360 days after TCRalphabeta/CD19-depleted stem cell transplant. Receptor source: a male patient between 5 and 17 years old who had a stem cell transplant for acute lymphoblastic leukemia, so the T cells may come from the graft donor. Both conserved end residues are part of each CDR3. D genes are given only for firm matches. The size entry is marked missing in some rows and otherwise reads once, few, many or a size class.

d_gene	abundance	v_gene	j_gene	CDR3nt	CDR3aa
TRBD2	-	TRBV3-1	TRBJ2-2	TGTGCCAGCAGCCAAGTCTCCAGCGGGGAGAACACCGGGGAGCTGTTTTTT	CASSQVSSGENTGELFF
-	few	TRBV10-2	TRBJ1-6	TGCGCCAGCAGTGAGGCAGATCCCTATAATTCACCCCTCCACTTT	CASSEADPYNSPLHF
-	-	TRBV20-1	TRBJ2-3	TGCAGTGCAGCTCGCGGACCCCCCACAGATACGCAGTATTTT	CSAARGPPTDTQYF
-	-	TRBV12-3/TRBV12-4	TRBJ1-1	TGTGCCAGCAGCATAGGGGGGGCTGAAGCTTTCTTT	CASSIGGAEAFF
-	few	TRBV4-1	TRBJ1-6	TGCGCCAGCAGCCAAGTGGGAGGGCCCCTCCACTTT	CASSQVGGPLHF
-	-	TRBV5-6	TRBJ2-7	TGTGCCAGCAGCTTGGTCGGGATGAACTACGAGCAGTACTTC	CASSLVGMNYEQYF
-	few	TRBV6-5	TRBJ2-2	TGTGCCAGCAGTTACCGAATTTCGAACGGCGGGGAGCTGTTTTTT	CASSYRISNGGELFF
-	-	TRBV6-5	TRBJ1-1	TGTGCCAGCAGTTACGCAGGATTAGAAGCTTTCTTT	CASSYAGLEAFF
-	-	TRBV10-3	TRBJ1-5	TGTGCCATCGGACGGCAAAATCAGCCCCAGCATTTT	CAIGRQNQPQHF
TRBD2	few	TRBV11-3	TRBJ2-3	TGTGCCAGCAGCTCCGGACTAGCGGCGGGTGTAGATACGCAGTATTTT	CASSSGLAAGVDTQYF
-	-	TRBV29-1	TRBJ2-7	TGCAGCGTGAACCGGCGGGAAGGTGACGACGAGCAGTACTTC	CSVNRREGDDEQYF
-	-	TRBV12-5	TRBJ2-5	TGTGCCTGCAGTTATGCGCCCACTCTAGCGCCTACCCAGGAGACCCAGTACTTC	CACSYAPTLAPTQETQYF
TRBD2	-	TRBV7-2	TRBJ2-3	TGTGCCAGCAGCTCAGTAGCGGGAGGGCCCTCAGATACGCAGTATTTT	CASSSVAGGPSDTQYF
-	-	TRBV4-1	TRBJ1-1	TGCGCCAGCAGCCAGCAGTGGGGTACTGAAGCTTTCTTT	CASSQQWGTEAFF
-	many	TRBV12-3/TRBV12-4	TRBJ2-1	TGTGCCAGCAGTTTCTGGAGGAAGGGGAATGAGCAGTTCTTC	CASSFWRKGNEQFF
-	-	TRBV4-1	TRBJ2-5	TGCGCCAGCAGCCAAGAAGGCAGGAAGGGGGAGACCCAGTACTTC	CASSQEGRKGETQYF
-	many	TRBV21-1	TRBJ2-3	TGTGCCAGCAGCATCTGGAAGCGACCCACAGATACGCAGTATTTT	CASSIWKRPTDTQYF
TRBD2	-	TRBV7-2	TRBJ2-1	TGTGCCAGCAGCTACAGACTAGCGGGAGAATTCGATGAGCAGTTCTTC	CASSYRLAGEFDEQFF
-	-	TRBV12-3/TRBV12-4	TRBJ2-6	TGTGCCAGTAAGGGGGAGGCCCCACGCTCTGGGGCCAACGTCCTGACTTTC	CASKGEAPRSGANVLTF
-	-	TRBV5-1	TRBJ2-3	TGCGCCAGCAGCTTGGAATGGGGGGGCACAGATACGCAGTATTTT	CASSLEWGGTDTQYF
-	many	TRBV24-1	TRBJ2-3	TGTGCCACCAGTGAACGGACCACAGATACGCAGTATTTT	CATSERTTDTQYF
-	once	TRBV7-8	TRBJ2-1	TGTGCCAGCAGCCTCAAAATACTAGCAAGGAATGAGCAGTTCTTC	CASSLKILARNEQFF
-	many	TRBV5-1	TRBJ1-1	TGCGCCAGCAGGTTGGGTTGGAACACTGAAGCTTTCTTT	CASRLGWNTEAFF
-	few	TRBV2	TRBJ2-7	TGTGCCAGCTTCATGGGGGCCTGGGCGGGCGAGCAGTACTTC	CASFMGAWAGEQYF
TRBD2	few	TRBV5-4	TRBJ2-7	TGTGCCAGCAGCTTGAAACTAGCGGGGGCCGAGCAGTACTTC	CASSLKLAGAEQYF
TRBD1	-	TRBV27	TRBJ1-4	TGTGCCAGCAGTGGGGGACAGGGATTCGAAAAACTGTTTTTT	CASSGGQGFEKLFF
TRBD1	few	TRBV29-1	TRBJ2-7	TGCAGCGTCGGGACAGGGAACTACGAGCAGTACTTC	CSVGTGNYEQYF
TRBD2	-	TRBV7-3	TRBJ2-2	TGTGCCAGCAGCTTGGGGACTAGCATTTTAACCGGGGAGCTGTTTTTT	CASSLGTSILTGELFF